This TCR beta chain stems from a study of OX40 agonist ivuxolimab in advanced cancers. Using immunoSEQ multiplex PCR, the repertoire was profiled, and TCRdb retains in-frame clones only, with some absent. The sample includes 25,000 to 30,000 clones, approximately 78% of them seen just once. This clone has only one observation. This CDR3 region has 17 residues. Germline V gives CDR1 GTSNPN, CDR2 SVGIG (reference sequence). Sequencing used CD4+ or CD8+ T cells sorted from blood, obtained in a trial of the OX40 agonist ivuxolimab. The chain uses TRBV30 and TRBJ2-5; 7 bases agree with TRBD1. The J call may be in error: the DNA end matches TRBJ2-7 better. The source is an adult with an advanced solid tumor such as melanoma, head and neck, liver or kidney cancer. CDR3 protein: CAWSSPGQRALGYEQYF. CDR3 bases: TGTGCCTGGAGTTCCCCGGGACAGCGCGCTCTTGGGTACGAGCAGTACTTC.